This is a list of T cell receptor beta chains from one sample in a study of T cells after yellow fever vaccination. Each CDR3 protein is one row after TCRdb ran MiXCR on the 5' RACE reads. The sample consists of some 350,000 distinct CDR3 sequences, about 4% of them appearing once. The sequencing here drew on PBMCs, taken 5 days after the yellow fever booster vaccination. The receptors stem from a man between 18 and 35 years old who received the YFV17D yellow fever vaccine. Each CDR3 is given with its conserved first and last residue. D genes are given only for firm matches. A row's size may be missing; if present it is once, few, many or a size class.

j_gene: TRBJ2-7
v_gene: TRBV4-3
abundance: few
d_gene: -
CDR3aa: CASSQGRSHSYEQYF
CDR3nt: TGCGCCAGCAGCCAAGGGCGGTCGCACTCCTACGAGCAGTACTTC

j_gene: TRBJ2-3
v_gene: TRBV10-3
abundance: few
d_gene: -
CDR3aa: CAITGTPTDTQYF
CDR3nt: TGTGCCATCACCGGGACACCCACAGATACGCAGTATTTT

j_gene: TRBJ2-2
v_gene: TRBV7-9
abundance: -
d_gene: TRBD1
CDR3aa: CASSPQGALSGELFF
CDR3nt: TGTGCCAGCAGCCCGCAGGGGGCGTTATCCGGGGAGCTGTTTTTT

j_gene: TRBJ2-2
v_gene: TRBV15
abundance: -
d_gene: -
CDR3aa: CATSRMNTGELFF
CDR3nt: TGTGCCACCAGCAGAATGAACACCGGGGAGCTGTTTTTT

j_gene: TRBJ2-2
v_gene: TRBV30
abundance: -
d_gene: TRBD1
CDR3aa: CAWRLRDRGAGELFF
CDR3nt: TGTGCCTGGAGGCTAAGAGACAGGGGTGCCGGGGAGCTGTTTTTT

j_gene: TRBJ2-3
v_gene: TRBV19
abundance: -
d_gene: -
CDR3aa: CASSIWAEPSTDTQYF
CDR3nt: TGTGCCAGTAGTATCTGGGCGGAGCCTAGCACAGATACGCAGTATTTT

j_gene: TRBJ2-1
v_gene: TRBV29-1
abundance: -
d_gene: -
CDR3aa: CSVVRVNEQFF
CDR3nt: TGCAGCGTTGTCCGGGTTAATGAGCAGTTCTTC

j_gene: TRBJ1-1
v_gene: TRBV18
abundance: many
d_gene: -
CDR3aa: CASSPAGRAEAFF
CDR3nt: TGTGCCAGCTCACCGGCGGGGCGAGCTGAAGCTTTCTTT

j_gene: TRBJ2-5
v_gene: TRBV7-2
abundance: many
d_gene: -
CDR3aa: CASSLVVRETQYF
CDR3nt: TGTGCCAGCAGCTTAGTAGTGCGGGAGACCCAGTACTTC

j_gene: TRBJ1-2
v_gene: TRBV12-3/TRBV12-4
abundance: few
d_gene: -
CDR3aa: CASSGLDHVIYGYTF
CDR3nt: TGTGCCAGCTCCGGTTTGGACCATGTAATCTATGGCTACACCTTC

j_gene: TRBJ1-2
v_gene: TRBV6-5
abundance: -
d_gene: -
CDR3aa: CASSYSRPGDGYTF
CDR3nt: TGTGCCAGCAGTTACTCACGTCCGGGGGATGGCTACACCTTC

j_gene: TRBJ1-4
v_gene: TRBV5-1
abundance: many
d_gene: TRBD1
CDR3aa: CASSPGTATNEKLFF
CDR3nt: TGCGCCAGCAGCCCGGGGACAGCAACTAATGAAAAACTGTTTTTT

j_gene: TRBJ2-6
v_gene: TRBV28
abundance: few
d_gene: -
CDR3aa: CASCLSIFEVLGANVLTF
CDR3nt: TGTGCCAGCTGTTTATCCATCTTCGAGGTCCTCGGGGCCAACGTCCTGACTTTC

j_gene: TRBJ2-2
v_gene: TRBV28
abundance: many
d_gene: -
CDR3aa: CASSLGSGELFF
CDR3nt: TGTGCCAGCAGTTTAGGGTCCGGGGAGCTGTTTTTT

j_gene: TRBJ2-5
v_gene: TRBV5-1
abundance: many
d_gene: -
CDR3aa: CASSLVAGSSQETQYF
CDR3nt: TGCGCCAGCAGCTTGGTTGCGGGTTCTTCCCAAGAGACCCAGTACTTC

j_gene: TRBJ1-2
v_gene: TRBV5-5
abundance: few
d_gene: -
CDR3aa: CASSFMENYGYTF
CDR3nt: TGTGCCAGCAGCTTCATGGAGAACTATGGCTACACCTTC

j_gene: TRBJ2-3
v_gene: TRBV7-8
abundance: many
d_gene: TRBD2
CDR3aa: CASSQGQDQRGLAGNTQYF
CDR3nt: TGTGCCAGCAGCCAAGGACAGGACCAAAGGGGACTAGCGGGCAATACGCAGTATTTT

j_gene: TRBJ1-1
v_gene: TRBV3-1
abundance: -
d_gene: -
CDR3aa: CASSQRGGNTEAFF
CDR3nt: TGTGCCAGCAGCCAAAGGGGGGGGAACACTGAAGCTTTCTTT

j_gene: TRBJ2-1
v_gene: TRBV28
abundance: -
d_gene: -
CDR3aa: CASSMWGVRGNEQFF
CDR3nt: TGTGCCAGCAGCATGTGGGGGGTGAGGGGCAATGAGCAGTTCTTC

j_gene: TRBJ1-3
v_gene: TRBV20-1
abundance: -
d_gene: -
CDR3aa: CSAVGVNSGNTIYF
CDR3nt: TGCAGTGCAGTGGGGGTGAACTCTGGAAACACCATATATTTT

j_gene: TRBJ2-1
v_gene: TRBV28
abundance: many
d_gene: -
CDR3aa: CASLGGPRNEQFF
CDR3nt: TGTGCCAGCCTAGGGGGGCCCCGCAATGAGCAGTTCTTC

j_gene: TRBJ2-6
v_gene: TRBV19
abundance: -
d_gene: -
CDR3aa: CASSVRAGANVLTF
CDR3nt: TGTGCCAGTAGTGTACGGGCTGGGGCCAACGTCCTGACTTTC

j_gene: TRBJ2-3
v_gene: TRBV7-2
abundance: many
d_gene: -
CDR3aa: CASSPRLGDTQYF
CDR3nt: TGTGCCAGCAGCCCCAGGCTAGGGGATACGCAGTATTTT

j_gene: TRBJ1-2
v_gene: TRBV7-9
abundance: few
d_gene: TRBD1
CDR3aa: CASSVPGQGNYGYTF
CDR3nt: TGTGCCAGCAGCGTACCGGGACAGGGGAACTATGGCTACACCTTC

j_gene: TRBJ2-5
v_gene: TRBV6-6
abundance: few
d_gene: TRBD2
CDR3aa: CASSKLAGGETQYF
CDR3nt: TGTGCCAGCAGTAAACTAGCGGGGGGGGAGACCCAGTACTTC

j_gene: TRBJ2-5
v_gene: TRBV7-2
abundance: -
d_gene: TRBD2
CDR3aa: CASSLNLAGGPTGTQYF
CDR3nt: TGTGCCAGCAGCTTAAATCTAGCGGGGGGCCCGACGGGGACCCAGTACTTC

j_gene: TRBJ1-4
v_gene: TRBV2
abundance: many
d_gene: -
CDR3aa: CASRTELGKLFF
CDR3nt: TGTGCCAGCCGGACGGAGCTGGGAAAACTGTTTTTT

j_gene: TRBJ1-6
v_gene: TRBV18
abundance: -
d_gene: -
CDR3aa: CASSPGGAYNSPLHF
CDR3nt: TGTGCCAGCTCACCGGGAGGCGCCTATAATTCACCCCTCCACTTT

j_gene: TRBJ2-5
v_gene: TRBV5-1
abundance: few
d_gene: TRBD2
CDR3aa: CASSLLLAGGPETQYF
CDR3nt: TGCGCCAGCAGCTTGCTACTAGCGGGGGGGCCGGAGACCCAGTACTTC

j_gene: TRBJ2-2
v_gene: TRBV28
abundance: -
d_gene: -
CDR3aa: CASSLTGSGELFF
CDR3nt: TGTGCCAGCAGTCTCACAGGGTCCGGGGAGCTGTTTTTT

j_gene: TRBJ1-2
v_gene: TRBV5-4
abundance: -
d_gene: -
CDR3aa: CASSSPPQTFNYGYTF
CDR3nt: TGTGCCAGCAGCTCTCCCCCCCAGACCTTCAACTATGGCTACACCTTC

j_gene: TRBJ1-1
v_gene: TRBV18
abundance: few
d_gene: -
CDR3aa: CASSPRRVGGRGVNTEAFF
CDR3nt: TGTGCCAGCTCACCACGCCGGGTTGGAGGCCGCGGGGTGAACACTGAAGCTTTCTTT

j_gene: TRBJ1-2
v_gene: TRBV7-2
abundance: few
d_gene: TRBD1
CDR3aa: CASSPGQGESYTF
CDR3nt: TGTGCCAGCAGCCCGGGACAGGGGGAAAGCTACACCTTC

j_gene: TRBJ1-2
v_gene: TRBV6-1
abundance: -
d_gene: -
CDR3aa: CASSEDPGGYGYTF
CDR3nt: TGTGCCAGCAGTGAAGACCCGGGTGGATATGGCTACACCTTC

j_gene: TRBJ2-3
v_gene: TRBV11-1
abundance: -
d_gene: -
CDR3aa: CASSPTGQADTQYF
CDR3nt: TGTGCCAGCAGCCCTACAGGGCAGGCAGATACGCAGTATTTT

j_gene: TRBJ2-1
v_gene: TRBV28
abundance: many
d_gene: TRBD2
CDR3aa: CASSPVTSDLYNEQFF
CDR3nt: TGTGCCAGCAGTCCCGTAACTAGCGACCTTTACAATGAGCAGTTCTTC

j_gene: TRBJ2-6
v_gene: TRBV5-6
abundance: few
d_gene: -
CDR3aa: CASSLDRGWRLSGANVLTF
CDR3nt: TGTGCCAGCAGCTTGGACCGGGGCTGGCGGTTGTCTGGGGCCAACGTCCTGACTTTC